The T cell receptor (beta chain) described here comes from a study of CD8 T cells in ankylosing spondylitis. Study-level points and caveats: A TCR beta motif of about 8 highly homologous variants seemed to mark ankylosing spondylitis blood.

About this clonotype: Its antigen is unknown.

CDR1 and CDR2 (germline): SGHAT, FQDESV (reference sequence). V lost 5 bases and J 0 bases, leaving 17 bases between the germline ends. The CDR3 length is 18 residues. TCRdb reprocessed the 5' RACE reads with MiXCR, giving one entry per CDR3 protein. This repertoire shows about 800,000 distinct CDR3 sequences, about 10% found once; its top ten account for approximately 0.51%. The V call is TRBV11-1, the J call TRBJ2-6; TRBD1 is a possible D gene (6 bases). Specimen: blood, either unsorted or a sorted T cell fraction (not recorded which). This sequence originates from a male donor with ankylosing spondylitis. In DNA, the CDR3 is TGTGCCAGCAGCCTCAACAGGGTCTGGAGCTCTGGGGCCAACGTCCTGACTTTC. It translates to CASSLNRVWSSGANVLTF.